Below, 27 T cell receptor beta chains from the same sample are listed, as sequenced in a study of T cells in Graves' hyperthyroidism and ophthalmopathy. TCR beta CDR3 regions were amplified from RNA transcripts. With the HTBI primer set, the TCR CDR3 went through a first round of RT-PCR. TCRdb reprocessed the multiplex PCR reads via MiXCR and lists one record per CDR3 protein. Among over 250,000 distinct CDR3 sequences listed, about 20% were seen once. Sequenced material: blood. These receptors were taken from a man aged 30 to 45 with Graves' ophthalmopathy.

This clonotype was counted many times. The gene calls are TRBV28 and TRBJ2-7; D is perhaps TRBD2 (5 bases). The CDR3 contains 13 residues. Trimming removed 6 bases at V and 3 bases at J, with 12 bases between. From germline, CDR1 is MDHEN and CDR2 SYDVKM. The CDR3: CASSPSSYYEQYF. CDR3 DNA sequence: TGTGCCAGCAGCCCTAGCAGTTACTACGAGCAGTACTTC.

This clonotype was seen a handful of times. The V gene is TRBV24-1, the J gene TRBJ2-3, with D possibly being TRBD2 (6 bases). The CDR3 is 20 amino acids. V lost 11 bases and J 2 bases, leaving 34 bases between the germline ends. Per germline, CDR1 KGHDR and CDR2 SFDVKD. The CDR3 is CANPEGEGAGLPKITDTQYF. The CDR3 nucleotides read TGTGCCAACCCAGAAGGCGAGGGCGCGGGGCTCCCAAAAATCACAGATACGCAGTATTTT.

The rearrangement joins TRBV20-1 to TRBJ1-5; D gene uncertain. This CDR3 has 13 amino acids. From germline, CDR1 is DFQATT and CDR2 SNEGSKA (reference sequence). Trimming shortened V by 4 bases and J by 5 bases, and 12 bases separated the two germline ends. The CDR3 reads CSAITSSDQPQHF. The CDR3 bases are TGCAGTGCTATTACCTCCAGTGATCAGCCCCAGCATTTT.

The genes are TRBV16 and TRBJ1-2, with TRBD1 as a possible D gene (5 bases). Germline V gene lookup returns CDR1 KGHSY and CDR2 FQNENV. Trimming removed 4 bases at V and 4 bases at J, with 13 bases between. This CDR3 spans 14 amino acids. CDR3 residues: CASSPLRGSYGYTF. As DNA, the CDR3 is TGTGCCAGCAGCCCTTTGCGGGGGAGCTATGGCTACACCTTC.

This clonotype was seen at least ten times. The chain carries TRBV20-1 and TRBJ1-1; D might be TRBD1 (6 bases). The CDR3 is 15 residues long. V gave up 1 base and J gave up 1 base, with 13 bases separating them. The V gene's germline CDR1 is DFQATT and CDR2 SNEGSKA (reference sequence). CDR3 amino acids: CSARAAGGANTEAFF. DNA of the CDR3: TGCAGTGCTAGAGCCGCCGGGGGGGCGAACACTGAAGCTTTCTTT.

The chain employs TRBV10-3 and TRBJ1-5; 9 nucleotides agree with TRBD1. The CDR3 length is 18 residues. Trimming removed 5 bases from V and 0 bases from J; junction bases left unmatched: 11. Per germline, CDR1 ENHRY and CDR2 SYGVKD. Here the CDR3 reads CAISLTPGQGRSNQPQHF. The CDR3 nucleotides read TGTGCCATCAGTCTGACCCCGGGACAGGGTCGTAGCAATCAGCCCCAGCATTTT.

The chain joins TRBV19 to TRBJ2-1, with D uncertain. Germline CDR1 LNHDA, CDR2 SQIVND (reference sequence). This CDR3 comprises 12 residues. V dropped 4 bases and J dropped 8 bases, with 9 bases sitting between them. The CDR3 nucleotides read TGTGCCAGTAGTACGAATCCATATGAGCAGTTCTTC. Amino acid sequence: CASSTNPYEQFF.

This clonotype was detected a few times. The chain carries TRBV10-3 and TRBJ2-7; D possibly corresponds to TRBD2 (5 bases). The CDR3 is made up of 12 amino acids. The germline CDR1 and CDR2 sequences are ENHRY and SYGVKD. CDR3 DNA sequence: TGTGCTATCGCGTGGGAGTCTGCGGAGCAGTACTTC. As protein: CAIAWESAEQYF.

This clonotype was picked up a small number of times. This chain joins TRBV6-5 and TRBJ2-7, with 9 bases lining up with TRBD1. Germline lookup yields CDR1 MNHEY and CDR2 SVGAGI. The V gene end was trimmed by 0 bases and the J gene end by 2 bases; junction bases not matched to a gene: 2. The CDR3 is 15 residues long. CDR3 residues: CASSYSGTGTYEQYF. In nucleotides, the CDR3 is TGTGCCAGCAGTTACTCTGGGACAGGGACCTACGAGCAGTACTTC.

This clonotype occurred a few times. The CDR3 loop is CASSSTSGPRDTDTQYF. In DNA, the CDR3 is TGTGCCAGCAGCTCGACCTCCGGCCCTCGGGACACAGATACGCAGTATTTT. The chain uses TRBV7-9 and TRBJ2-3, with TRBD2 as a possible D gene (5 bases). Germline V gives CDR1 SEHNR, CDR2 FQNEAQ (reference sequence). The CDR3 is 17 amino acids. The V gene lost 4 bases and the J gene lost 2 bases, with 19 bases spanning the gap. The entire variable domain, with the rest obtained from reference TRBV7-9 and TRBJ2-3, is as follows: DTGVSQNPRHKITKRGQNVTFRCDPISEHNRLYWYRQTLGQGPEFLTYFQNEAQLEKSRLLSDRFSAERPKGSFSTLEIQRTEQGDSAMYLCASSSTSGPRDTDTQYFGPGTRLTVL.

This chain connects TRBV5-1 to TRBJ1-1; D may be TRBD1 (5 bases). Trimming shortened V by 5 bases and J by 3 bases, and 17 bases separated the two germline ends. Per germline, CDR1 SGHRS and CDR2 YFSETQ. This CDR3 has 15 residues. This chain's CDR3 is CASRGDVTSYTEAFF. CDR3 nucleotide sequence: TGCGCCAGCAGGGGGGACGTGACGAGTTACACTGAAGCTTTCTTT.

The sample holds many counts of this clonotype. At one boundary the junction diverges from the germline segment, which might be a read error. The rearrangement uses TRBV5-1 and TRBJ2-7; TRBD2 agrees at 9 bases. The CDR3 loop spans 14 amino acids. Germline V gives CDR1 SGHRS, CDR2 YFSETQ. The CDR3 DNA follows: TGTGCCAGCAGCTTGACTAGCGGTACCTACGAGCAGTACTTC. Its translation is CASSLTSGTYEQYF.

A few counts support this clonotype. The gene calls are TRBV2 and TRBJ2-3, with 12 bases fitting TRBD2. This CDR3 comprises 16 residues. V was pared by 1 base and J by 4 bases, with 3 bases of the junction left unmatched. Germline-derived CDR1 and CDR2 are SNHLY and FYNNEI. The CDR3 loop is CASSEVGLAGSDTQYF. Written as DNA, the CDR3 is TGTGCCAGCAGTGAAGTAGGACTAGCGGGATCAGATACGCAGTATTTT.

The J gene is TRBJ1-2, the V gene TRBV19; 7 nucleotides line up with TRBD1. The CDR3 runs 15 residues. V was clipped by 6 bases and J by 1 base; unmatched bases: 8. Looked up from germline, CDR1 is LNHDA and CDR2 is SQIVND (reference sequence). The CDR3 here is CASSPSGGFNYGYTF. In DNA, the CDR3 is TGTGCCAGTAGCCCCTCAGGGGGATTTAACTATGGCTACACCTTC.

The chain carries TRBV3-1 and TRBJ2-7, with D maybe TRBD1 (6 bases). CDR3 length equals 16 residues. From germline, CDR1 is LGHDT and CDR2 YNNKEL (reference sequence). The germline V and J ends were trimmed by 1 base and 1 base, with 14 bases remaining between them. The CDR3 nucleotides read TGTGCCAGCAGCCAAGGCGCCCCGGGACAATCCTACGAGCAGTACTTC. This codes for CASSQGAPGQSYEQYF.

The chain uses TRBV10-1 and TRBJ2-3; D tentatively reads TRBD1 or TRBD2 (7 bases each). Trimming removed 8 bases from V and 3 bases from J, with 15 bases in between. Germline assignment: CDR1 WNHNN and CDR2 SYGVQD (reference sequence). The CDR3 consists of 14 residues. The CDR3 here is CASSQGGRTDTQYF. In DNA form, the CDR3 reads TGCGCCAGCTCCCAGGGGGGGAGAACAGATACGCAGTATTTT.

This clonotype has a count of ten or more. This chain connects TRBV18 to TRBJ2-3; D is uncertain. The CDR3 has 16 residues. Germline V gives CDR1 KGHSH, CDR2 LQKENI. Trimming shortened V by 3 bases and J by 0 bases, and 13 bases separated the two germline ends. CDR3 in amino acids: CASSPSTPSSTDTQYF. In DNA form, the CDR3 reads TGTGCCAGCTCACCGAGCACTCCGTCTAGCACAGATACGCAGTATTTT.

To note about this clonotype: A read error may explain this, as a much larger clone is one base away. The rearrangement links TRBV11-2 to TRBJ2-1, with D uncertain. This CDR3 is built from 13 residues. CDR1 is SGHAT, CDR2 FQNNGV, per germline. The chain's CDR3 is CASSDSRYNGQFF. In DNA form, the CDR3 reads TGTGCCAGCAGCGATTCACGTTACAATGGGCAGTTCTTC. The full variable domain, rest sourced from reference TRBV11-2 and TRBJ2-1, is EAGVAQSPRYKIIEKRQSVAFWCNPISGHATLYWYQQILGQGPKLLIQFQNNGVVDDSQLPKDRFSAERLKGVDSTLKIQPAKLEDSAVYLCASSDSRYNGQFFGPGTRLTVL.

This clonotype appeared once. The rearrangement uses TRBV18 and TRBJ2-2, with D unclear. The V end was cut by 0 bases, the J end by 4 bases, with 9 bases between. The CDR3 length is 15 residues. Germline assignment: CDR1 KGHSH and CDR2 LQKENI. CDR3: CASSPPTITTGELFF. The CDR3 DNA sequence: TGTGCCAGCTCACCACCAACAATTACCACCGGGGAGCTGTTTTTT. Looking up the rest from reference TRBV18 and TRBJ2-2 gives the full variable domain: NAGVMQNPRHLVRRRGQEARLRCSPMKGHSHVYWYRQLPEEGLKFMVYLQKENIIDESGMPKERFSAEFPKEGPSILRIQQVVRGDSAAYFCASSPPTITTGELFFGEGSRLTVL.

The chain is built from TRBV18 and TRBJ2-3; 13 nucleotides align to TRBD2. Per the germline V gene, CDR1 is KGHSH and CDR2 is LQKENI. Trimming at V came to 5 bases and at J to 2 bases, leaving 7 bases not matched to a gene. The CDR3 has 17 amino acids. The CDR3 coding sequence is TGTGCCAGCTCATCCTGGACTAGCGGGGGATTCACAGATACGCAGTATTTT. This codes for CASSSWTSGGFTDTQYF.

This sequence joins TRBV5-1 and TRBJ1-1; 10 positions match TRBD1. The V segment lost 4 bases and the J segment 5 bases; nucleotides outside the gene matches: 8. Per germline, CDR1 SGHRS and CDR2 YFSETQ. The CDR3 loop spans 15 amino acids. The CDR3 DNA reads TGCGCCAGCAGCCCCGGGACAGGGGACGGGACTGAAGCTTTCTTT. Translating gives CASSPGTGDGTEAFF.

This clonotype was found many times. The V call is TRBV30, the J call TRBJ1-1; D unclear. Germline V gene lookup returns CDR1 GTSNPN and CDR2 SVGIG (reference sequence). The CDR3 has 13 residues. Trimming shortened V by 6 bases and J by 1 base, and 12 bases separated the two germline ends. CDR3 protein: CACQRRGNTEAFF. The CDR3 DNA reads TGTGCCTGCCAGAGACGAGGGAACACTGAAGCTTTCTTT.

There are many counts of this clonotype. The chain is built from TRBV20-1 and TRBJ2-3; D might be TRBD2 (6 bases). This CDR3 contains 16 residues. V was shortened by 5 bases and J by 3 bases, with 21 bases between the two germline ends. Germline CDR1 and CDR2: DFQATT and SNEGSKA (reference sequence). The CDR3 bases are TGCAGTGCTTCGCTCCGTAGCGGAGGGGAAACAGATACGCAGTATTTT. Protein: CSASLRSGGETDTQYF.

This clonotype was observed a handful of times. The V call is TRBV29-1, the J call TRBJ1-4; D remains unclear. The V end was cut by 5 bases, the J end by 8 bases, with 9 bases between. The CDR3 consists of 11 residues. Per the germline V gene, CDR1 is SQVTM and CDR2 is ANQGSEA. The CDR3 nucleotides read TGCAGCGTTATTGTGAGGGAAAAACTGTTTTTT. As protein: CSVIVREKLFF.

The rearrangement links TRBV6-1 to TRBJ2-7, with 9 bases that match TRBD1. V lost 5 bases to trimming and J lost 6 bases; unmatched junction nucleotides: 11. The CDR3 consists of 15 residues. Looked up from germline, CDR1 is MNHNS and CDR2 is SASEGT. CDR3: CASSRKPGQGREQYF. In DNA, the CDR3 is TGTGCCAGCAGTAGAAAACCGGGACAGGGTCGCGAGCAGTACTTC.

This chain connects TRBV5-1 to TRBJ2-1; D is possibly TRBD2 (6 bases). The V gene's germline CDR1 is SGHRS and CDR2 YFSETQ. The CDR3 loop spans 15 amino acids. V gave up 2 bases and J gave up 4 bases, with 13 bases separating them. As DNA, the CDR3 is TGCGCCAGCAGCTTCGCGAGACTAGTGTACAATGAGCAGTTCTTC. Protein product: CASSFARLVYNEQFF.

V usage is TRBV5-1 and J usage is TRBJ2-1, with 13 bases matching TRBD2. Judging by the DNA end, TRBJ2-7 fits better; the J call may be wrong. The CDR3 sequence is 18 residues long. Germline V gives CDR1 SGHRS, CDR2 YFSETQ. In DNA, the CDR3 is TGCGCCAGCAGCTTGGTGGGACTAGCGGGGCGGTACTACAATGAGCAGTACTTC. It specifies CASSLVGLAGRYYNEQYF.